Listed here is a single T cell receptor beta chain. Its antigen is not identified. The library came from three nested PCR rounds adapted from ARM-PCR protocols. Using its own MiXCR run on the multiplex PCR reads, TCRdb lists one record per CDR3 protein. The sample lists 75,000 to 90,000 distinct CDR3 sequences; more than 75% were seen once. This record comes from a study of tumor and adjacent non-tumor tissue in lung cancer. Study as a whole: Histology: 12 adenocarcinoma, a couple of squamous cell carcinoma, 1 small cell lung cancer. Approximately 4.2 million productive TCRbeta reads were obtained per sample on average.

General observations from the study: Tumor tissue had significantly higher TCR diversity than normal lung.

The template was RNA from unsorted bulk tissue. This non-tumor lung sample came from over 3 cm beyond the tumor edge. Newly diagnosed lung cancer patients had thoracic surgery in China, August–November 2014, without prior chemotherapy. The CDR3 has 15 residues. V lost 5 bases and J 10 bases, leaving 25 bases between the germline ends. CDR1 SGHKS and CDR2 YYEKEE come from the germline V gene (reference sequence). The sample consisted of distant non-tumor lung tissue. This chain connects TRBV5-5 to TRBJ2-7; TRBD1 is a possible D gene (5 bases). This receptor was obtained from a woman aged 50 to 60 with non-small cell lung cancer. The CDR3 nucleotides read TGTGCCAGCAGGTTCTCCATTTTCGACAGTGCCTACCAGTACTTC. This codes for CASRFSIFDSAYQYF.